This entry lists 2 T cell receptor beta chains sequenced from one sample in a study of blood T cell repertoires in COVID-19. Clones were read by immunoSEQ multiplex PCR, and TCRdb kept only the in-frame ones, dropping some. The table records 26,000 or so clones, approximately 66% of them present only once. The specimen sequenced was peripheral blood. Receptors originate from a man aged 60 to 69 with active or convalescent COVID-19.

The V call is TRBV9, the J call TRBJ2-2; 10 bases are a match to TRBD2. Germline CDR1 and CDR2: SGDLS and YYNGEE. The CDR3 loop spans 16 amino acids. V lost 4 bases and J lost 1; bases outside the gene matches: 4. DNA of the CDR3: TGTGCCAGCAGCTTAATAGCGGGGGGGAACACCGGGGAGCTGTTTTTT. Translated: CASSLIAGGNTGELFF.

In this sample, this clone is medium-sized (0.01 to 0.1%). This chain connects TRBV5-1 to TRBJ2-7, with D possibly being TRBD2 (6 bases). Looked up from germline, CDR1 is SGHRS and CDR2 is YFSETQ. This CDR3 spans 14 amino acids. Deletions cut 0 bases from V and 3 bases from J, with 10 bases between. The CDR3 DNA sequence: TGCGCCAGCAGCTTGGGACTAGTAAACTACGAGCAGTACTTC. Protein sequence: CASSLGLVNYEQYF.